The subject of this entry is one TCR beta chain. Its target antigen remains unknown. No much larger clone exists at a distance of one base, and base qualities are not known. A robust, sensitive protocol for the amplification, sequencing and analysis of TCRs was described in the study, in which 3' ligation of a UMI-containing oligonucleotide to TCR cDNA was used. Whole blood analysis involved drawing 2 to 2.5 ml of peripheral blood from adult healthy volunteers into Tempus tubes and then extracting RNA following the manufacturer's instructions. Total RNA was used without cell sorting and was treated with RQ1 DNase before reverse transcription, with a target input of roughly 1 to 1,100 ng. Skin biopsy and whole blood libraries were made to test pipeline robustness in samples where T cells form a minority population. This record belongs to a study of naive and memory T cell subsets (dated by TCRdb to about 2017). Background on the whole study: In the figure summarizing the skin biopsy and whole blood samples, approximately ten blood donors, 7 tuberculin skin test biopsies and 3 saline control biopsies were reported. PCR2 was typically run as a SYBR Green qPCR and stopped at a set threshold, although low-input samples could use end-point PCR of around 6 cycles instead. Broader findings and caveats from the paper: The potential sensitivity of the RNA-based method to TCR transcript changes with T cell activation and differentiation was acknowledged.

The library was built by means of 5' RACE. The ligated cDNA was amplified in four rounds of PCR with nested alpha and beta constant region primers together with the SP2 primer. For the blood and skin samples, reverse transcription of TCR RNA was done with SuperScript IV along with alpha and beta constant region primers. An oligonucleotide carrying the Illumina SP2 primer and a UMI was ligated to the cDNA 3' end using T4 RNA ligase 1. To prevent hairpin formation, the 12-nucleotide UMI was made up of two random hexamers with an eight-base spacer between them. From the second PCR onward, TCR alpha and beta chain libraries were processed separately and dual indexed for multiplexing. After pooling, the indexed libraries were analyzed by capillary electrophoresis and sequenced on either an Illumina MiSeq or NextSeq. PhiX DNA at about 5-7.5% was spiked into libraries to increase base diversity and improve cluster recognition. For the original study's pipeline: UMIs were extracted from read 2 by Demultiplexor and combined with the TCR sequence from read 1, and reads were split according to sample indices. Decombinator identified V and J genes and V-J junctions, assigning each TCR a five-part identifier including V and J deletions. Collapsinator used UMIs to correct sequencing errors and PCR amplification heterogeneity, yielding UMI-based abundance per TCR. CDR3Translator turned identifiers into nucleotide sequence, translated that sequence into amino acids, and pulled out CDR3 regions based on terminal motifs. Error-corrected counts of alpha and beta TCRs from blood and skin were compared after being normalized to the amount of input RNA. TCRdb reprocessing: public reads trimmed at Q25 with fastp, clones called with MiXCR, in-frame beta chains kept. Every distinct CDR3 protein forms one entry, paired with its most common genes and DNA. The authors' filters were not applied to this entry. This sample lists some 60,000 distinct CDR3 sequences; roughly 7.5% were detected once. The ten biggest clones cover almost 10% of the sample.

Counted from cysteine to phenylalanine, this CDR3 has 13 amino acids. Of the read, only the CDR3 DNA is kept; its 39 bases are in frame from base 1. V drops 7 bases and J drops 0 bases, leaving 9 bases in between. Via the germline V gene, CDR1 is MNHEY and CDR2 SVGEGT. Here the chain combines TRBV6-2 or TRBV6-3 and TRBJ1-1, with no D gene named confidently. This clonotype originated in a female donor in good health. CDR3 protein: CASIAFLNTEAFF. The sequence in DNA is TGTGCCAGCATCGCGTTCCTGAACACTGAAGCTTTCTTT.